A selection of T cell receptor beta chains follows, all from one sample in a study of CD8 T cells in Susac syndrome. From the immunoSEQ multiplex PCR reads, TCRdb called clonotypes with MiXCR, one entry per CDR3 protein. The sample yields some 300,000 distinct CDR3 sequences, roughly 85% seen once. What was sequenced was CD8+ T cells from PBMCs. The source of these receptors is a human donor with multiple sclerosis. CDR3s include the opening cysteine and the closing phenylalanine or tryptophan. The D gene is left open where the match is weak. The size field is filled for only some rows; it gives once, few, many or a size class.

d_call	clone_size	v_call	cdr3_length	j_call	cdr3_nt	cdr3_aa
TRBD2	-	TRBV20-1	18	TRBJ2-1	TGCAGTGCTACCGGACTAGCGGGATTCCCCCTCTCCTACAATGAGCAGTTCTTC	CSATGLAGFPLSYNEQFF
TRBD2	-	TRBV28	19	TRBJ2-3	TGTGCCAGCAGTTTACTCGACCTTTCTAGCGGGTGGGGCACAGATACGCAGTATTTT	CASSLLDLSSGWGTDTQYF
-	-	TRBV6-1	15	TRBJ2-7	TGTGCCAGCAGTGAATGGGACACGTCCCCGCCGGAGCAGTACTTC	CASSEWDTSPPEQYF
TRBD1	once	TRBV29-1	12	TRBJ2-7	TGCAGCGTAATGACAGGGATGGGCGAGCAGTACTTC	CSVMTGMGEQYF
-	-	TRBV6-5	12	TRBJ1-4	TGTGCCAGTGGCGCAACTAATGAAAAACTGTTTTTT	CASGATNEKLFF
-	-	TRBV6-1	15	TRBJ2-5	TGTGCCAGCAGTGATGGGACTGCCTCGTCGGAGACCCAGTACTTC	CASSDGTASSETQYF
TRBD1	-	TRBV29-1	15	TRBJ2-2	TGCAGCGTTGGTGGGGGACAGGGTTTCGCCGGGGAGCTGTTTTTT	CSVGGGQGFAGELFF
-	few	TRBV7-6	14	TRBJ2-7	TGTGCCAGCAGCTCCGCGGGACCCACTCCCGAGCAGTACTTC	CASSSAGPTPEQYF
TRBD2	-	TRBV24-1	16	TRBJ2-3	TGTGCCACCGGCCGGACTAGCGGGAGTCGTACAGATACGCAGTATTTT	CATGRTSGSRTDTQYF
TRBD2	-	TRBV7-8	20	TRBJ2-1	TGTGCCAGCAGCTTTCCCCATGCTGGAGGTAGCGGGAGGGTCTACAATGAGCAGTTCTTC	CASSFPHAGGSGRVYNEQFF
-	-	TRBV20-1	12	TRBJ2-5	TGCAGTGCTAGAACAGGAGGCGAGACCCAGTACTTC	CSARTGGETQYF
TRBD2	few	TRBV5-4	15	TRBJ2-7	TGTGCCAGCAGCTTTTTCGGCGGGAGGGGGGACGAGCAGTACTTC	CASSFFGGRGDEQYF
TRBD1	-	TRBV5-4	16	TRBJ1-1	TGTGCCAGCAGCCCCGGGACAGGGGGGGAGAGCACTGAAGCTTTCTTT	CASSPGTGGESTEAFF
TRBD1	-	TRBV29-1	14	TRBJ2-7	TGCAGCGTTTTATCCCCGGACAGGGCCTACGAGCAGTACTTC	CSVLSPDRAYEQYF
-	-	TRBV9	11	TRBJ1-1	TGTGCCAGCAGCGTAGCCAGTGAAGCTTTCTTT	CASSVASEAFF
-	-	TRBV19	16	TRBJ2-4	TGTGCCAGTAGGTCGTTCGGGTGGGAAGCCAAAAACATTCAGTACTTC	CASRSFGWEAKNIQYF
-	-	TRBV24-1	13	TRBJ2-2	TGTGCCACCAGTGTAGGAAGGACCGGGGAGCTGTTTTTT	CATSVGRTGELFF
-	-	TRBV2	13	TRBJ2-1	TGTGCCAGCAGCCTTACAGGATCCAATGAGCAGTTCTTC	CASSLTGSNEQFF
-	-	TRBV3-1	17	TRBJ2-7	TGTGCCAGCAGCCAAGTACAGCGGGTCACTTGGGTTTACGAGCAGTACTTC	CASSQVQRVTWVYEQYF
TRBD2	-	TRBV6-1	16	TRBJ2-3	TGTGCCAGCAGTCGCGGGACTAGCGGTGACACAGATACGCAGTATTTT	CASSRGTSGDTDTQYF
-	-	TRBV7-9	14	TRBJ2-1	TGTGCCAGCTTCGGACCGGACAGCTCCAATGAGCAGTTCTTC	CASFGPDSSNEQFF
-	few	TRBV12-3/TRBV12-4	14	TRBJ2-5	TGTGCCAGCAGTTCTGGTGAGGGGGGAGAGACCCAGTACTTC	CASSSGEGGETQYF
TRBD1	once	TRBV2	15	TRBJ1-6	TGTGCCAGCAGTGACTCGACAGGGGGTAATTCACCCCTCCACTTT	CASSDSTGGNSPLHF
-	-	TRBV25-1	12	TRBJ2-5	TGTGCCAGCAGTGACATTGGGAAGACCCAGTACTTC	CASSDIGKTQYF
-	few	TRBV24-1	13	TRBJ1-2	TGTGCCACCAGTGGGGGGAACTTCGATGGCTACACCTTC	CATSGGNFDGYTF
-	-	TRBV20-1	14	TRBJ2-2	TGCAGTGCTCCAGGTAGACCGAACACCGGGGAGCTGTTTTTT	CSAPGRPNTGELFF
-	-	TRBV27	14	TRBJ2-3	TGTGCCAGCAGTTATCAAACAGGGCCCGATACGCAGTATTTT	CASSYQTGPDTQYF
TRBD1	-	TRBV23-1	15	TRBJ2-7	TGCGCCTACAACGGGGCCACAGGGGAAGCGGACGAGCAGTACTTC	CAYNGATGEADEQYF
TRBD1	-	TRBV29-1	14	TRBJ1-3	TGCAGCGTTGAATTGGCAGGGGGCACAAACACCATATATTTT	CSVELAGGTNTIYF
-	-	TRBV7-9	15	TRBJ2-5	TGTGCCAGCAGCTCTGACAAAGCGGACCAAGAGACCCAGTACTTC	CASSSDKADQETQYF
TRBD1	once	TRBV6-2/TRBV6-3	17	TRBJ2-5	TGTGCCAGCAGTTTCCCCGGGACAGGGGTATTTCGAGAGACCCAGTACTTC	CASSFPGTGVFRETQYF
-	-	TRBV29-1	12	TRBJ1-1	TGCAGCGCCCCCGGGATTAACACTGAAGCTTTCTTT	CSAPGINTEAFF
-	once	TRBV20-1	10	TRBJ1-2	TGCACCAATGACGGGCCTGGCTACACCTTC	CTNDGPGYTF
-	-	TRBV19	11	TRBJ1-2	TGTGCCAGTGGGGCGACCTATGGCTACACCTTC	CASGATYGYTF
-	-	TRBV15	17	TRBJ2-5	TGTGCCACCAGCGGGGTACCCGGAGGACAGAGAAAAGAGACCCAGTACTTC	CATSGVPGGQRKETQYF
TRBD1	-	TRBV6-1	17	TRBJ2-1	TGTGCCAGCAGAGATAAAGAGACAGGGGTGAGCTACAATGAGCAGTTCTTC	CASRDKETGVSYNEQFF
-	once	TRBV27	12	TRBJ2-7	TGTGCCAGCAGTTTCGGAGGGAACGGGCTTTACTTC	CASSFGGNGLYF
TRBD2	-	TRBV20-1	13	TRBJ2-1	TGCAGTGCTAGGGGACTAGCGGCAACTGAGCAGTTCTTC	CSARGLAATEQFF
-	-	TRBV13	14	TRBJ1-1	TGTGCCAGCAGCTTAGGGAGCCGGTCCGGAGAAGCTTTCTTT	CASSLGSRSGEAFF
TRBD2	-	TRBV12-5	13	TRBJ2-1	TGTGCTAGTGGTATAGCGGGGTACAATGAGCAGTTCTTC	CASGIAGYNEQFF
-	-	TRBV6-5	15	TRBJ2-7	TGTGCCAGCAGTTACTTAGGGGATTCGGGATACGAGCAGTACTTC	CASSYLGDSGYEQYF
-	-	TRBV28	15	TRBJ2-1	TGTGCCAGCAGGGAGCCGGGGGGCCACTACAATGAGCAGTTCTTC	CASREPGGHYNEQFF
-	-	TRBV29-1	13	TRBJ1-2	TGCAGCGTCCGCGGGGGGTCCCCCTATGGCTACACCTTC	CSVRGGSPYGYTF
-	-	TRBV15	14	TRBJ1-5	TGTGCCACCAGCAGAGGGACCTCGGGGCAGCCCCAGCATTTT	CATSRGTSGQPQHF
-	-	TRBV28	14	TRBJ1-5	TGTGCCAGCAGTCCCGACAAAAGCAATCAGCCCCAGCATTTT	CASSPDKSNQPQHF
-	-	TRBV15	13	TRBJ2-5	TGTGCCACCAGCAGAGAGTCGGGAGAGACCCAGTACTTC	CATSRESGETQYF
-	-	TRBV6-2/TRBV6-3	11	TRBJ2-7	TGTGCCACTAGGACAGCATACGAGCAGTACTTC	CATRTAYEQYF
-	-	TRBV7-9	15	TRBJ2-1	TGTGCCAGCAAACCTAGCGAGAGCTCCTGCAATGAGCAGTTCTTC	CASKPSESSCNEQFF
-	-	TRBV4-3	15	TRBJ2-7	TGCGCCAGCAGCCCGGGCAGGGAGTTTATTTACGAGCAGTACTTC	CASSPGREFIYEQYF
-	-	TRBV7-9	15	TRBJ2-7	TGTGCCAGCAGCTCCGTAAAGGCCCCTACCTACGAGCAGTACTTC	CASSSVKAPTYEQYF
TRBD1	-	TRBV6-2/TRBV6-3	14	TRBJ1-5	TGTGCCAGCAGCCGGACAGGGAAGGACCAGCCCCAGCATTTT	CASSRTGKDQPQHF